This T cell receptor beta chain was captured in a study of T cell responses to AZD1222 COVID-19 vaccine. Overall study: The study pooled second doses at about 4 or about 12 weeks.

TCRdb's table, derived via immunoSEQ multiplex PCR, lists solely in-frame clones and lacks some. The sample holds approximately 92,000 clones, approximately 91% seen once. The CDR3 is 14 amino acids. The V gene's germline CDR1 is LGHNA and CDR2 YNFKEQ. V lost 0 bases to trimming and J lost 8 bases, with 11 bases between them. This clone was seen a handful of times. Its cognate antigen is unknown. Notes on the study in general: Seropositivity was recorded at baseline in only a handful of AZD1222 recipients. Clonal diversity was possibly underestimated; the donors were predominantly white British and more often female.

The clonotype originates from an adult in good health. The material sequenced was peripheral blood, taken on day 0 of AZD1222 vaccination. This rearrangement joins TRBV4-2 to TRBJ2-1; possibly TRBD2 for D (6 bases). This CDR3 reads CASSQDFPSDEQFF. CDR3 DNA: TGTGCCAGCAGCCAAGACTTTCCTAGCGATGAGCAGTTCTTC.